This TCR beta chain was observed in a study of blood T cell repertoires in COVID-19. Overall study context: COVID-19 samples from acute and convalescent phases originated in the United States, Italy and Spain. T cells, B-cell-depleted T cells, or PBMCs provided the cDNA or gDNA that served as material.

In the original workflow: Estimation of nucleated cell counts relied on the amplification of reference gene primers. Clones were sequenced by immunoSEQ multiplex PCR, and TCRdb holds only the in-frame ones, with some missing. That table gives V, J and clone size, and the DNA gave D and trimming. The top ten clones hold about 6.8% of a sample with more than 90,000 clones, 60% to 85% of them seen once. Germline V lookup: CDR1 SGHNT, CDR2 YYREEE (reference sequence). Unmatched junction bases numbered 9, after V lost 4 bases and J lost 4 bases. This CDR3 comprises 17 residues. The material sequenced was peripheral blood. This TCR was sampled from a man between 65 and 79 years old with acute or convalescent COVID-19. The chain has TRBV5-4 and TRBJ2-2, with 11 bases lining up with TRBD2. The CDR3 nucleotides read TGTGCCAGCAGCCCGGGACTAGCGGCAAAGGCCACCGGGGAGCTGTTTTTT. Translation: CASSPGLAAKATGELFF.